Listed here are 5 T cell receptor beta chains from one sample, sequenced in a study of T cell responses to AZD1222 COVID-19 vaccine. Repertoires were generated with immunoSEQ multiplex PCR, while TCRdb's copy carries only in-frame clones and drops some. In the table there are about 69,000 clones, approximately 87% of which are singletons. The sequences come from peripheral blood, collected 28 days after the second AZD1222 dose. Every receptor here comes from an adult who received the AZD1222 COVID-19 vaccine.

The CDR3 DNA reads as TGTGCCAGCAGCCGGACAGGGAACGAGCAGTACTTC. Translating it yields CASSRTGNEQYF. The chain recombines TRBV6-2 or TRBV6-3 with TRBJ2-7, with TRBD1 identical over 8 bases. The V segment lost 6 bases and the J segment 5 bases; nucleotides outside the gene matches: 3. CDR3 length: 12 residues. The germline V gene encodes CDR1 MNHEY and CDR2 SVGEGT.

The chain links TRBV6-5 to TRBJ1-3, with D maybe TRBD1 (6 bases). Per the germline V gene, CDR1 is MNHEY and CDR2 is SVGAGI. The V end was cut by 6 bases, the J end by 4 bases, with 13 bases between. CDR3 length equals 14 residues. The CDR3 region has the DNA TGTGCCAGCAGCGTACAGGGAGCCGGAAACACCATATATTTT. Translated: CASSVQGAGNTIYF.

V usage is TRBV5-1 and J usage is TRBJ1-1; D is ambiguous. From germline, CDR1 is SGHRS and CDR2 YFSETQ. The CDR3 is 13 amino acids. V gave up 0 bases and J gave up 6 bases, with 9 bases separating them. The CDR3: CASSLDGRPEAFF. The DNA for the CDR3 is TGCGCCAGCAGCTTGGACGGGCGCCCTGAAGCTTTCTTT.

The chain recombines TRBV5-1 with TRBJ2-7; TRBD1 aligns across 10 bases. V shed 5 bases, J shed 6 bases, and the junction held 14 bases outside the gene matches. CDR1 and CDR2 (germline): SGHRS, YFSETQ. The CDR3 is 16 amino acids. The CDR3 sequence is CASRTAFGTGASEQYF. The CDR3 bases are TGCGCCAGCAGAACAGCTTTCGGGACAGGGGCTAGCGAGCAGTACTTC.

The CDR3 spells CASSPGTYNEQFF. The CDR3 region has the DNA TGTGCCAGCAGCCCCGGGACTTACAATGAGCAGTTCTTC. The rearrangement joins TRBV3-1 (or the pseudogene TRBV3-2) to TRBJ2-1; D is perhaps TRBD2 (6 bases). CDR3 length: 13 amino acids. Trimming removed 4 bases at V and 4 bases at J, with 8 bases between. Per the germline V gene, CDR1 is LGHDT and CDR2 is YNNKEL (reference sequence).